Below, one T cell receptor beta chain is given with its context. The antigen is undetermined. This PCR relied on a set of 60 Vbeta primers and 13 Jbeta primers. As originally analysed: In a later analysis, approximately 80 million unique TCR beta chains included roughly 11 million shared by two or more donors. The protocol was immunoSEQ multiplex PCR, while the TCRdb copy is restricted to in-frame clones and leaves out a portion. V, J and clone size reflect that table, while D and trimming were determined from the DNA. The sample includes under 130,000 clones, 83% seen only once; the top ten take 6% to 7.5%. These data belong to a study of cytomegalovirus exposure and HLA in healthy donors. Overall study findings and caveats: Reported findings show TCR beta sequences accurately forecast HLA-A and HLA-B alleles in most subjects. There were a few CMV-associated chains whose specificity for CMV antigens was confirmed in vitro.

CDR3 size: 12 residues. V lost 4 bases to trimming and J lost 3 bases, with 7 bases between them. Germline CDR1 SQVTM, CDR2 ANQGSEA. The clonotype was recovered from a man between 18 and 35 years old in good health and CMV-seronegative. Sequencing was carried out using PBMCs. The rearrangement joins TRBV29-1 to TRBJ2-1; D may be TRBD1 (6 bases). The CDR3 DNA sequence: TGCAGCGTTGGGACAGACTACAATGAGCAGTTCTTC. Protein sequence: CSVGTDYNEQFF.